This note documents a single T cell receptor beta chain sequence. What it binds is unknown. It was with a sample-barcoded 5' primer and a J-beta primer mix that a second PCR of about 6 to 12 cycles was run. TCRdb fed the 5' RACE reads into MiXCR, producing one record per CDR3 protein. The sample has 1.5 million to 1.9 million distinct CDR3 sequences, 42% seen once; the top ten hold roughly 3.7%. The total RNA that was extracted per sample amounted to at least 5 micrograms. CDR3 length: 16 amino acids. Trimming stripped 5 bases from V and 5 bases from J, with 23 bases between. Germline V gene data show CDR1 as DFQATT and CDR2 as SNEGSKA (reference sequence). The data originate from a study of blood T cells in healthy people across ages. Study observations and caveats: Without sorted subsets, naive and antigen-experienced compartments could not be conclusively compared.

The gene calls are TRBV20-1 and TRBJ2-3, with D possibly matching TRBD2 (6 bases). This sequence originates from a woman under 30 in good health. Sequencing input: blood. CDR3 region: CSAGLRDSLPRDTQYF. The CDR3 region has the DNA TGCAGTGCTGGCCTCCGGGACTCACTACCTAGAGATACGCAGTATTTT.